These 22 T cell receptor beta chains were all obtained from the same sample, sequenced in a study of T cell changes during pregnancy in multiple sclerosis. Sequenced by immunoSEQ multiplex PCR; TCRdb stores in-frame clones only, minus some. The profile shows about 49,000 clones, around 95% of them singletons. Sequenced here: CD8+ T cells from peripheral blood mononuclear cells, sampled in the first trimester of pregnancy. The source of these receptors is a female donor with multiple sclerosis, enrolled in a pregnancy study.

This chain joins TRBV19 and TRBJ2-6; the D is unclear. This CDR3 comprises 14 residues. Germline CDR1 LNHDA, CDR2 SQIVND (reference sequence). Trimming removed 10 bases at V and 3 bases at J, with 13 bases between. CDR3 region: CATRVGVGANVLTF. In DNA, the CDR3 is TGTGCCACCCGGGTTGGCGTTGGGGCCAACGTCCTGACTTTC.

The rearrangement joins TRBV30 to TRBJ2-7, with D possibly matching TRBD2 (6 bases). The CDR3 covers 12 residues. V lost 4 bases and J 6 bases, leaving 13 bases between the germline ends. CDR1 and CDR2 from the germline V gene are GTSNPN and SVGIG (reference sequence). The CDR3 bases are TGTGCCTGGAACTACGGGGGTCGCGAGCAGTACTTC. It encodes CAWNYGGREQYF.

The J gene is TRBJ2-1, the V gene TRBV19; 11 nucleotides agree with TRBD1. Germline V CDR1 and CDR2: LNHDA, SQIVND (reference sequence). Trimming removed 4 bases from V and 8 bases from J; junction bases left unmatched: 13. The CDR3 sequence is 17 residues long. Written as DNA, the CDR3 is TGTGCCAGTAGTACTTCCCGTTTGGGACAGGGGGGCGATGAGCAGTTCTTC. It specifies CASSTSRLGQGGDEQFF.

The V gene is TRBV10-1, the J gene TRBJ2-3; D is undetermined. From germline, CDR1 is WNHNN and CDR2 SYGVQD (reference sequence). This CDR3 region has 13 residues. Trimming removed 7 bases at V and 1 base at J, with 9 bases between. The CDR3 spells CASKSTGTDTQYF. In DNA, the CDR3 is TGCGCCAGCAAAAGCACAGGCACAGATACGCAGTATTTT.

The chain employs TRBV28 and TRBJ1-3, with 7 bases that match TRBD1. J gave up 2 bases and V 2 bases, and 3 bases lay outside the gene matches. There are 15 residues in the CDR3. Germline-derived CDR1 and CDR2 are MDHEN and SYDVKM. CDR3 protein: CASSLLQGPGNTIYF. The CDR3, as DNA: TGTGCCAGCAGTTTACTACAGGGGCCTGGAAACACCATATATTTT.

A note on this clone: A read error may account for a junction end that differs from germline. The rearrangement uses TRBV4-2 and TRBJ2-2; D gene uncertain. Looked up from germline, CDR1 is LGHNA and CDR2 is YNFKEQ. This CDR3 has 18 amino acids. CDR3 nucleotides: TGTGCCAGCAGCCAAGATGAAGTTTTGACTGCGAACTCCGGGGAGCTGTTTTTT. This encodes CASSQDEVLTANSGELFF.

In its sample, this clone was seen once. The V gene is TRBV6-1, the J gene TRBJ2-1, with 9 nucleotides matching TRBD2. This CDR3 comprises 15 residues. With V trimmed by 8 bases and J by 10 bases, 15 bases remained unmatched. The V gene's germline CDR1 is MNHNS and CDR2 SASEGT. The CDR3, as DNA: TGTGCCAGCGGCGGAGAGGCGGGAGGGCCGGCGGAGCAGTTCTTC. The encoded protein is CASGGEAGGPAEQFF.

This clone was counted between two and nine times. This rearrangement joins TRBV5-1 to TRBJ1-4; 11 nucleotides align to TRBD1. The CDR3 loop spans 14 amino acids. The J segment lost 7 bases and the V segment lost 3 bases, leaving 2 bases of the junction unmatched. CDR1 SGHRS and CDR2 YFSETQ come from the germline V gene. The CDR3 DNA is TGCGCCAGCAGCTACGGGACAGGGGGTGAAAAACTGTTTTTT. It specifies CASSYGTGGEKLFF.

CDR3 residues: CAWSLAGELFF. The DNA for the CDR3 is TGTGCCTGGAGTCTCGCCGGGGAGCTGTTTTTT. The gene calls are TRBV30 and TRBJ2-2; D gene uncertain. Germline CDR1 reads GTSNPN; CDR2 reads SVGIG (reference sequence). Between the trimmed V and J ends, which lost 2 bases and 6 bases, there was a span of 4 bases. The CDR3 totals 11 residues.

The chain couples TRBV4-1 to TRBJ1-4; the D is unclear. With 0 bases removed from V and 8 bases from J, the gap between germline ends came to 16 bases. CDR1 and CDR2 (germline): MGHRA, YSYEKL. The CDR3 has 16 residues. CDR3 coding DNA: TGCGCCAGCAGCCAAGAGCGATGGAGGTCTCAGGAAAAACTGTTTTTT. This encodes CASSQERWRSQEKLFF.

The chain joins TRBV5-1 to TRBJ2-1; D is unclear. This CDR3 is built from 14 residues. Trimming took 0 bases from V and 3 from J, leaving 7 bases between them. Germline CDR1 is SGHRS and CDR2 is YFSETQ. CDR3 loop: CASSLETYYNEQFF. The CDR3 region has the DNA TGCGCCAGCAGCTTGGAGACTTACTACAATGAGCAGTTCTTC.

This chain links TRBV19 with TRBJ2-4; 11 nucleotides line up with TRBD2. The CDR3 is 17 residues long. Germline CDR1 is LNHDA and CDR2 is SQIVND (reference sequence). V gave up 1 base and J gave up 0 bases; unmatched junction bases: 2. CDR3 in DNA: TGTGCCAGTAGTATAGCTGGACTAGCGGGAGCCAAAAACATTCAGTACTTC. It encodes CASSIAGLAGAKNIQYF.

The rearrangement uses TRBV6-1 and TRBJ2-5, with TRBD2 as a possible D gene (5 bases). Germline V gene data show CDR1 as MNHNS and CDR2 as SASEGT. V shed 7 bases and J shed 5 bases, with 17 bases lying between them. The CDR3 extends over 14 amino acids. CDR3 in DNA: TGTGCCAGCAATAAGAATCGGGATTGGGAGACCCAGTACTTC. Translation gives CASNKNRDWETQYF.

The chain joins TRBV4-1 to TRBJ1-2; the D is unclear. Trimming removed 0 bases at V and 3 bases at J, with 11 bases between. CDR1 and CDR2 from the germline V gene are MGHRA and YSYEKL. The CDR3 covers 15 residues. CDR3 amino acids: CASSQDYAGHYGYTF. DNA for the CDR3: TGCGCCAGCAGCCAAGATTATGCAGGCCACTATGGCTACACCTTC.

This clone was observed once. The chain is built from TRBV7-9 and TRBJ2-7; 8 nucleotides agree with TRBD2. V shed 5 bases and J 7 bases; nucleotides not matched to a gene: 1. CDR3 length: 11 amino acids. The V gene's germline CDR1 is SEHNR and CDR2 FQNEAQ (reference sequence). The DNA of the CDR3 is TGTGCCAGCAGCCGGGGGGGGGAGCAGTACTTC. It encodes CASSRGGEQYF.

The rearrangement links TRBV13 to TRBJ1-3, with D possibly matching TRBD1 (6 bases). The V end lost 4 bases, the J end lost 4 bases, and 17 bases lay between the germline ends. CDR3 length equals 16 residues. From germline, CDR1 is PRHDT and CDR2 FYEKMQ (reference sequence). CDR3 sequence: CASSSWTETIGNTIYF. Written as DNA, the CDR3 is TGTGCCAGCAGCTCCTGGACAGAAACGATCGGAAACACCATATATTTT.

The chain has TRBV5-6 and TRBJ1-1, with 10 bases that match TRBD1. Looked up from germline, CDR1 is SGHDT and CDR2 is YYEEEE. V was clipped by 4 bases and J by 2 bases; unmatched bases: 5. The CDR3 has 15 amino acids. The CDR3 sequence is CASSGGTGANTEAFF. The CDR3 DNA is TGTGCCAGCAGCGGGGGGACAGGGGCTAACACTGAAGCTTTCTTT.

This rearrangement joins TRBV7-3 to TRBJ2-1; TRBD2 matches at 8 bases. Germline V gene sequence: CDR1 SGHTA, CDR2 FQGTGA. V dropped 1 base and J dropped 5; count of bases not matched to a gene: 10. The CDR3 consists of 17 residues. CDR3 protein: CASSLRFRASGHNEQFF. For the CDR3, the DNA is TGTGCCAGCAGCTTAAGGTTTCGGGCTAGCGGGCACAATGAGCAGTTCTTC.

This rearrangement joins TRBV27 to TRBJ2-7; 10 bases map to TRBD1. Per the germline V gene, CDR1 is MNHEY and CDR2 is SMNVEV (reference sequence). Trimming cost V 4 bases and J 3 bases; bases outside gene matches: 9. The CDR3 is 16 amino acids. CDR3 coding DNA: TGTGCCAGCAGTTCCCGACAGGGGGCTTTACGCTACGAGCAGTACTTC. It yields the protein CASSSRQGALRYEQYF.

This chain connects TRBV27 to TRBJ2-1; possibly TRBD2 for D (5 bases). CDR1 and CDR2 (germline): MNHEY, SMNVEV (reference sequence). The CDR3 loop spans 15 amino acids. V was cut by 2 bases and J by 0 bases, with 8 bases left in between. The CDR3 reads CASSLTTSSYNEQFF. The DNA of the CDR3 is TGTGCCAGCAGTTTAACTACTAGCTCCTACAATGAGCAGTTCTTC.

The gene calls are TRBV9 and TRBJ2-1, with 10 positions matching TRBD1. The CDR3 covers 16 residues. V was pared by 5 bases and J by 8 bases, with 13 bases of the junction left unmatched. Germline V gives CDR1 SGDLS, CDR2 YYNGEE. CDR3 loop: CASSFPLTGGGDEQFF. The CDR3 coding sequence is TGTGCCAGCAGTTTCCCGTTGACAGGGGGCGGCGATGAGCAGTTCTTC.

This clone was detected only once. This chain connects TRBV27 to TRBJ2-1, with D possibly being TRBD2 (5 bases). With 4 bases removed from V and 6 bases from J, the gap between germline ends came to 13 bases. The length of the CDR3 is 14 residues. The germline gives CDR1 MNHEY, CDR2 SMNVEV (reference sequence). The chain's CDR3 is CASSSSSRVNEQFF. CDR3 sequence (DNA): TGTGCCAGCAGTTCTAGTTCGAGGGTCAATGAGCAGTTCTTC.